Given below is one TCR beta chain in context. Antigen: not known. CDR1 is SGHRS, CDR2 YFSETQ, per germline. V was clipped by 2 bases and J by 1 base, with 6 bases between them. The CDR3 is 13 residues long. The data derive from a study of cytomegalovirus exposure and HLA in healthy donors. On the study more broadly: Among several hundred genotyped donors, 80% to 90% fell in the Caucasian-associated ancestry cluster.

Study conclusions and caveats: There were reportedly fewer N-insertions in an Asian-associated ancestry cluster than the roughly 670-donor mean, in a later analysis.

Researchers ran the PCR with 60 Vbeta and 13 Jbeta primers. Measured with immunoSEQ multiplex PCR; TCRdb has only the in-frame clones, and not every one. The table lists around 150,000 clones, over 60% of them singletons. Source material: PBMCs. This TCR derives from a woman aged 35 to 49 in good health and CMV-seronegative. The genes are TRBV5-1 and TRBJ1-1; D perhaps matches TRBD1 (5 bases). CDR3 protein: CASSFGQNTEAFF. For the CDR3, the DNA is TGCGCCAGCAGCTTTGGACAGAACACTGAAGCTTTCTTT.